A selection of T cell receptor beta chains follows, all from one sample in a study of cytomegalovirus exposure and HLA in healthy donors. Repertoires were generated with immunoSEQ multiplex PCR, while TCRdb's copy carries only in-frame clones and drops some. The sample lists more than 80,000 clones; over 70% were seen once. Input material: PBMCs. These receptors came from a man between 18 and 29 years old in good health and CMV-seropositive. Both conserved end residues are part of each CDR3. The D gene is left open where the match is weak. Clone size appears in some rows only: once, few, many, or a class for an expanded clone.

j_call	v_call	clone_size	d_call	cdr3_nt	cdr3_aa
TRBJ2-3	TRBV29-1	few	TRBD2	TGCAGCGTTGAACTAGCGGAAACAGATACGCAGTATTTT	CSVELAETDTQYF
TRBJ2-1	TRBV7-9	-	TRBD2	TGTGCCAGCAGCTCCCTCCGGGGACTAGCGGGAGACAATGAGCAGTTCTTC	CASSSLRGLAGDNEQFF
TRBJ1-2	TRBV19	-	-	TGTGCCAGTAGTCCGCGGAGAAGCTATGGCTACACCTTC	CASSPRRSYGYTF
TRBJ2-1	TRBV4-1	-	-	TGCGCCAGCAGCCAGCCAACTAGAGAGCAGTTCTTC	CASSQPTREQFF
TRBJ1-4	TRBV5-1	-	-	TGCGCCAGCAAAGAGGGACAAGCTAATGAAAAACTGTTTTTT	CASKEGQANEKLFF
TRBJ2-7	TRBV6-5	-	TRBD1	TGTGCCAGCAGCCGGACAGGGGGAACCTACGAGCAGTACTTC	CASSRTGGTYEQYF
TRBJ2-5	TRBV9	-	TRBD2	TGTGCCAGCAGTCCCGGGGGGAACAACCGGGAGACCCAGTACTTC	CASSPGGNNRETQYF
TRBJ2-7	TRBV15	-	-	TGTGCCACCAGCACCCCTCCGGGACGCTCCCGACGGGAGTCCTACGAGCAGTACTTC	CATSTPPGRSRRESYEQYF
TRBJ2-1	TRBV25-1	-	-	TGTGCCAGCAGAGGCCGGGAAAGGAAGTACAATGAGCAGTTCTTC	CASRGRERKYNEQFF
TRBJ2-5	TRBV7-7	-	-	TGTGCTAGCAGCTTTAGCCGCCAAGAGACCCAGTACTTC	CASSFSRQETQYF
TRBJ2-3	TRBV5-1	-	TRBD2	TGCGCCAGCAGCTCCGGACTAGCGGGAGGAGTGGATACGCAGTATTTT	CASSSGLAGGVDTQYF
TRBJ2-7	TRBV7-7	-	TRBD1	TGTGCTAGCAGCCCGTCGACAGGGTCCTCCTACGAGCAGTACTTC	CASSPSTGSSYEQYF
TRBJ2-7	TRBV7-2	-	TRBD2	TGTGCCAGCAGCTTTCCCTCTAGCGGCTCCCCTAGGCTCGAGTACTTC	CASSFPSSGSPRLEYF
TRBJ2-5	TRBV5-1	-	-	TGCGCCAGCAGCTTGCTGCGGGTAGAGACCCAGTACTTC	CASSLLRVETQYF
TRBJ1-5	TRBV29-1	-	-	TGCAGCGTGGAACCGGGGAGTCAGCCCCAGCATTTT	CSVEPGSQPQHF
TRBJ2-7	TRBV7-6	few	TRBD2	TGTGCCTCGGGAGGTAGCGGCGAGCAGTACTTC	CASGGSGEQYF
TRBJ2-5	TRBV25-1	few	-	TGTGCCAGCAAAAATGAGGGCGGAGAGACCCAGTACTTC	CASKNEGGETQYF
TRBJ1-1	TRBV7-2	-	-	TGTGCCAGCAGCAGAGGCCCGGGGTCTGAAGCTTTCTTT	CASSRGPGSEAFF
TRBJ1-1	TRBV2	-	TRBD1	TGTGCCAGACAGGGGCTAACGGGGGTCACTGAAGCTTTCTTT	CARQGLTGVTEAFF
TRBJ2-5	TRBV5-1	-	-	TGCGCCAGCAGCTTCGGCACAGTTCAAGAGACCCAGTACTTC	CASSFGTVQETQYF
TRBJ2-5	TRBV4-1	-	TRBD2	TGCGCCAGCAGCCAAGACCCCGCGGGAGGGTTAAGAGAGACCCAGTACTTC	CASSQDPAGGLRETQYF
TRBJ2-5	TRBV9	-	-	TGTGCCAGCAGCCCCGAGCTAGCTCTCGAGACCCAGTACTTC	CASSPELALETQYF
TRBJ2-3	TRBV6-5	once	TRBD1	TGTGCCAGCAGTCTACAGGGGGGAAGCACAGATACGCAGTATTTT	CASSLQGGSTDTQYF
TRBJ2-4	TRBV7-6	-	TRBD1	TGTGCCAGCAGCCTTTCAGGGGGAAACATTCAGTACTTC	CASSLSGGNIQYF
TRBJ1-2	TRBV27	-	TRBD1	TGTGCCAGCAGTGCCTCGGACAGGGGTCGTGGCTACACCTTC	CASSASDRGRGYTF
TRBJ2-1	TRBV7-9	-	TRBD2	TGTGCCAGCAGATCCGGGCTAGCGGGAGATGAGCAGTTCTTC	CASRSGLAGDEQFF
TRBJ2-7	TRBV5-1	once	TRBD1	TGCGCCAGCAGCTTACCGGGACAGCTCTACGAGCAGTACTTC	CASSLPGQLYEQYF
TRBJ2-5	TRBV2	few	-	TGTGCCGGGGTTCGGGACTTACAAGAGACCCAGTACTTC	CAGVRDLQETQYF
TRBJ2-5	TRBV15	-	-	TGTGCCACCAGCAGAGATCGGGAGACCCAGTACTTC	CATSRDRETQYF
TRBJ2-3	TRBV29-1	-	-	TGCAGCATCTGGCGGGTCACAGATACGCAGTATTTT	CSIWRVTDTQYF
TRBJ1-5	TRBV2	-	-	TGTGCCAGTGCAGGGGAAGGGGCAAATCAGCCCCAGCATTTT	CASAGEGANQPQHF
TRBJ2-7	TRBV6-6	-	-	TGTGCCAGCAGTTACTCGATGGGAGTGACCTCCTACGAGCAGTACTTC	CASSYSMGVTSYEQYF
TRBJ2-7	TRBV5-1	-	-	TGCGCCAGCAGGCCGGGCGGCGGGAAAGAATCCTACGAGCAGTACTTC	CASRPGGGKESYEQYF
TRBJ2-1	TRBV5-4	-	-	TGTGCCAGCAGCTCGAACAGGATTTCCGACAATGAGCAGTTCTTC	CASSSNRISDNEQFF
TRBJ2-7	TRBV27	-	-	TGTGCCAGCAGTCTTGGGGGACTTCGGTACTTC	CASSLGGLRYF
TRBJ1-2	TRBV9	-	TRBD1	TGTGCCAGCAGCGTATCCCCGGGACAGGGGCCCTGGGGGAGAGGCTACACCTTC	CASSVSPGQGPWGRGYTF
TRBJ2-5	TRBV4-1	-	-	TGCGCCAGCAGCCAAGAGGGTCCGGGAGCCGAGGGAGAGCAGTACTTC	CASSQEGPGAEGEQYF
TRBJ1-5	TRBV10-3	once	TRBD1	TGTGCCATCAGTGAGGGGACAGGGGGTCAGCCCCAGCATTTT	CAISEGTGGQPQHF
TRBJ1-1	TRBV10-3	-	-	TGTGCCATCAGTGAGTCGTTAGCGGAGAGAGCTTTCTTT	CAISESLAERAFF
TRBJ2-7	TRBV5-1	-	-	TGCGCCAGCACTGAGCAGTACTTC	CASTEQYF
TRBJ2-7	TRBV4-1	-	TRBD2	TGCGCCAGCAGCCAAGATGAGAACAGCGGGAGATTGTACGAGCAGTACTTC	CASSQDENSGRLYEQYF
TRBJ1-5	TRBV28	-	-	TGTGCCAGCAGTTTAAACAGCTTTTATAGCAATCAGCCCCAGCATTTT	CASSLNSFYSNQPQHF
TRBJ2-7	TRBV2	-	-	TGTGCCAGCAGCTCAGACAGACCAGCTTCCTTCTCCTACGAGCAGTACTTC	CASSSDRPASFSYEQYF
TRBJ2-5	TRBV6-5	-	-	TGTGCCAGCAGTTACTCAAGCGGACGGGAGACCCAGTACTTC	CASSYSSGRETQYF
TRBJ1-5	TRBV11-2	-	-	TGTGCCAGCAGCTTAGAGCAGGGAGGACAGCCCCAGCATTTT	CASSLEQGGQPQHF
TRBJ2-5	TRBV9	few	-	TGTGCCAGCAGCGTAGTTCCCGAAGAGACCCAGTACTTC	CASSVVPEETQYF
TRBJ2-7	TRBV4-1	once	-	TGCGCCAGCAGCCACCCAGAGGTCTCCCCGGGAGACGAGCAGTACTTC	CASSHPEVSPGDEQYF
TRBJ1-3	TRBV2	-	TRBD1	TGTGCCAGCAGCGACTCTCCGGGACAGGGGAGGAACACCATATATTTT	CASSDSPGQGRNTIYF
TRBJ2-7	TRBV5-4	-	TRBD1	TGTGCCAGCAGCTTACAGGGGGCGCGTGGATACGAGCAGTACTTC	CASSLQGARGYEQYF
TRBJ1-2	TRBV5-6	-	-	TGTGCCAGCATGGAGAACGGCTATGGCTACACCTTC	CASMENGYGYTF
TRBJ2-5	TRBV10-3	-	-	TGTGCCATCAGTCCAACAGGGCGTCAAGAGACCCAGTACTTC	CAISPTGRQETQYF
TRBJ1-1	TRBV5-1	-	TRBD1	TGCGCCAGCAGCTTGGAGACAGGGCTGAACACTGAAGCTTTCTTT	CASSLETGLNTEAFF
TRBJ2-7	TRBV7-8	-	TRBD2	TGTGCCAGCGTCTTGGGGAGCGGGAGGGTCGAGCAGTACTTC	CASVLGSGRVEQYF
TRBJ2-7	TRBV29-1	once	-	TGCAGCGTTGGGTCAGGGTCCTACGAGCAGTACTTC	CSVGSGSYEQYF
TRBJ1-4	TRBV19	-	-	TGTGCCAGTAGTGCAGGACAGCGAAAACTGTTTTTT	CASSAGQRKLFF
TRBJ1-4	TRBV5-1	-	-	TGCGCCAGCAGCTTGGATGGTGGCGGACGAGGGGGAAAACTGTTTTTT	CASSLDGGGRGGKLFF
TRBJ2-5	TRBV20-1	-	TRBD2	TGCAGTGCTAGACTAGCGGACCAGTACTTC	CSARLADQYF